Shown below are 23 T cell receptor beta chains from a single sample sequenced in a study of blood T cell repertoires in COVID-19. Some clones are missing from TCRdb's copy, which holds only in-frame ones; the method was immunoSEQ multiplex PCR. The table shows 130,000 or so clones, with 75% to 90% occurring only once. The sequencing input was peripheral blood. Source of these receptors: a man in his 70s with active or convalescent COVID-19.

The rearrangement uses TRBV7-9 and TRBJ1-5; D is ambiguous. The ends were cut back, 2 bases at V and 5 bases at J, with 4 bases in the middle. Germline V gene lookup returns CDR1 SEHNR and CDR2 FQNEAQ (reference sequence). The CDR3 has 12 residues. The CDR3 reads CASSLIDQPQHF. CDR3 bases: TGTGCCAGCAGCTTAATCGATCAGCCCCAGCATTTT.

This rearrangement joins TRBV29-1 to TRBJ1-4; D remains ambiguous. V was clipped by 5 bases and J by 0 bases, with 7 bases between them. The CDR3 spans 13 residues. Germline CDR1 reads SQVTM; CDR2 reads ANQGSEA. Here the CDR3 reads CSVRVATNEKLFF. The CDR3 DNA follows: TGCAGCGTTCGAGTTGCAACTAATGAAAAACTGTTTTTT. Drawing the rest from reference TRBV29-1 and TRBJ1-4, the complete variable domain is SAVISQKPSRDICQRGTSLTIQCQVDSQVTMMFWYRQQPGQSLTLIATANQGSEATYESGFVIDKFPISRPNLTFSTLTVSNMSPEDSSIYLCSVRVATNEKLFFGSGTQLSVL.

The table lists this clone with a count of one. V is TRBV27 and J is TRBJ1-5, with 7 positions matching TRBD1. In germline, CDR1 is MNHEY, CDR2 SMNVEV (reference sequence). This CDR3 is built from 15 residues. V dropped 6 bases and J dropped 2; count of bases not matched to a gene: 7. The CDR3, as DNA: TGTGCCAGCAGATCAGGGGGAGTTGGCAATCAGCCCCAGCATTTT. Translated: CASRSGGVGNQPQHF.

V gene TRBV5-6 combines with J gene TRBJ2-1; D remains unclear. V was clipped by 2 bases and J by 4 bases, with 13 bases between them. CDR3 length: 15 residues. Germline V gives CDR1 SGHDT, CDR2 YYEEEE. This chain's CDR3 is CASSLSVSRYNEQFF. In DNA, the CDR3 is TGTGCCAGCAGCTTATCAGTATCCCGATACAATGAGCAGTTCTTC.

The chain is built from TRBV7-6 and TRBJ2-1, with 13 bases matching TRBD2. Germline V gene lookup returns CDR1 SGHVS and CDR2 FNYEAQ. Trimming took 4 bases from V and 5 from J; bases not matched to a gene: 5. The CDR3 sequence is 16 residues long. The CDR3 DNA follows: TGTGCCAGCAGCTGGGGACTAGCGGGGCCCCACAATGAGCAGTTCTTC. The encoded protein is CASSWGLAGPHNEQFF.

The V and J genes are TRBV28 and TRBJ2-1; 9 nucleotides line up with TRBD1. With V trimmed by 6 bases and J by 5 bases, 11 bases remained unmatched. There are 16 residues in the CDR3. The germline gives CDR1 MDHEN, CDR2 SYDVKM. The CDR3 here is CASSTPGTGFHNEQFF. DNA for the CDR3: TGTGCCAGCAGCACACCCGGGACAGGGTTCCACAATGAGCAGTTCTTC.

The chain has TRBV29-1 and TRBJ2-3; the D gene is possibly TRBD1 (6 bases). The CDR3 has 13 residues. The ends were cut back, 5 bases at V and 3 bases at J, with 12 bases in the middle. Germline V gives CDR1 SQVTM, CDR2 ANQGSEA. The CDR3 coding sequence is TGCAGCGTTCGGGACACCCTAACAGATACGCAGTATTTT. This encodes CSVRDTLTDTQYF.

The CDR3 sequence is CASSPAAQETQYF. Written as DNA, the CDR3 is TGTGCCAGCAGTCCAGCGGCTCAAGAGACCCAGTACTTC. V gene TRBV2 combines with J gene TRBJ2-5, with D possibly TRBD2 on 5 matching bases. Looked up from germline, CDR1 is SNHLY and CDR2 is FYNNEI. V was cut by 5 bases and J by 2 bases, with 9 bases left in between. CDR3 length: 13 residues.

CDR3: CASSLGRLQETQYF. The DNA for the CDR3 is TGTGCCAGCAGCTTGGGGCGGCTACAAGAGACCCAGTACTTC. The chain carries TRBV5-4 and TRBJ2-5; D is undetermined. Per germline, CDR1 SGHNT and CDR2 YYREEE (reference sequence). The CDR3 contains 14 residues. Trimming took off 0 bases at V and 2 bases at J, with 8 bases between the two ends.

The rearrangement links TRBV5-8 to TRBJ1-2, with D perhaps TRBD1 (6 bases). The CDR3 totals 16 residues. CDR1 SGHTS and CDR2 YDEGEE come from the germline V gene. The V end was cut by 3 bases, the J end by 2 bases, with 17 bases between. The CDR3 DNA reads TGTGCCAGCAGCTGGGGTACGGCGGGGGGCAACTATGGCTACACCTTC. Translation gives CASSWGTAGGNYGYTF.

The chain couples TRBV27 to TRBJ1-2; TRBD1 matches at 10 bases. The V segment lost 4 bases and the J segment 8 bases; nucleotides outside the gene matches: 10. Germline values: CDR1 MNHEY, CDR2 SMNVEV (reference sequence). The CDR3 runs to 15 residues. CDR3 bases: TGTGCCAGCAGTTCTACCGGGACAGGGGAACGCGGCTACACCTTC. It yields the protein CASSSTGTGERGYTF.

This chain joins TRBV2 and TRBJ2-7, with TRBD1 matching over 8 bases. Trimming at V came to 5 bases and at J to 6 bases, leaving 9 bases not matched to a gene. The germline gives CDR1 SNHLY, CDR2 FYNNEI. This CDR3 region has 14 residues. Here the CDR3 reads CASSPSWTGSEQYF. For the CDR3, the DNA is TGTGCCAGCAGTCCTTCTTGGACAGGGTCCGAGCAGTACTTC.

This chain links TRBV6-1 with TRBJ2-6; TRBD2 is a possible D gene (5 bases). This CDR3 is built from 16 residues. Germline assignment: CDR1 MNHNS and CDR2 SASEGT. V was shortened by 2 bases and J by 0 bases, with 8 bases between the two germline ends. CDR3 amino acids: CASSERTFSGANVLTF. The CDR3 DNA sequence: TGTGCCAGCAGTGAAAGGACTTTCTCTGGGGCCAACGTCCTGACTTTC.

This chain's CDR3 is CASSLTTGGSGNTIYF. CDR3 nucleotide sequence: TGTGCCAGCAGCTTAACAACAGGGGGCTCTGGAAACACCATATATTTT. The chain employs TRBV7-2 and TRBJ1-3; 8 bases line up with TRBD1. The CDR3 consists of 16 residues. The V gene's germline CDR1 is SGHTA and CDR2 FQGNSA. Losses at the gene ends were 2 bases for V and 0 bases for J; bases not matched to a gene: 3.

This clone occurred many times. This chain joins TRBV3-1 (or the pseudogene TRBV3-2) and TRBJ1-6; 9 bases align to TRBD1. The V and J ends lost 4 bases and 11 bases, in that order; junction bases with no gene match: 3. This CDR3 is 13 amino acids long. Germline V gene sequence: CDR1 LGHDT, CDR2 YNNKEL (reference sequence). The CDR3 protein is CASSPGQGTPLHF. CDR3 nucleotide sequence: TGTGCCAGCAGCCCGGGACAGGGCACACCCCTCCACTTT.

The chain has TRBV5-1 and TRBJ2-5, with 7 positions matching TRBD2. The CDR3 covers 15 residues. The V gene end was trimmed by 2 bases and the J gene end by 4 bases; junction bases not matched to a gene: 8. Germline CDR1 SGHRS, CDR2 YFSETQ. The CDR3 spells CASSLRREFGETQYF. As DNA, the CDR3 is TGCGCCAGCAGCTTAAGGCGGGAGTTTGGAGAGACCCAGTACTTC.

This CDR3 reads CATLGQGSNTEAFF. The CDR3 DNA sequence: TGTGCCACCCTGGGACAGGGATCGAACACTGAAGCTTTCTTT. The chain recombines TRBV6-5 with TRBJ1-1; TRBD1 aligns across 9 bases. This CDR3 spans 14 amino acids. Trimming at V came to 10 bases and at J to 1 base, leaving 7 bases not matched to a gene. Per germline, CDR1 MNHEY and CDR2 SVGAGI.

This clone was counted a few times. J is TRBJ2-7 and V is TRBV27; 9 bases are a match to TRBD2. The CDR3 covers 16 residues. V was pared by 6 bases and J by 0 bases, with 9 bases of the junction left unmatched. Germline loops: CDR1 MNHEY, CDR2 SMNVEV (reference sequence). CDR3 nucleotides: TGTGCCAGCAGCCGCCAAGGACTAGCGTCCTCCTACGAGCAGTACTTC. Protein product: CASSRQGLASSYEQYF.

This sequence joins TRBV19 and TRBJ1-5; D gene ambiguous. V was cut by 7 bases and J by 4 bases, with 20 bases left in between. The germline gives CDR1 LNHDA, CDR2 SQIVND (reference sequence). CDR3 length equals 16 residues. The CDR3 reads CASNRKALETNQPQHF. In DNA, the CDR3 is TGTGCCAGTAACCGCAAGGCTCTCGAGACTAATCAGCCCCAGCATTTT.

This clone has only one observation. The CDR3 region is CASSRTGGHEQYF. The DNA of the CDR3 is TGTGCCAGCAGTAGGACAGGGGGCCACGAGCAGTACTTC. The rearrangement joins TRBV6-5 to TRBJ2-7; 11 positions match TRBD1. The V and J ends lost 5 bases and 5 bases, in that order; junction bases with no gene match: 2. Looked up from germline, CDR1 is MNHEY and CDR2 is SVGAGI. The CDR3 loop spans 13 amino acids.

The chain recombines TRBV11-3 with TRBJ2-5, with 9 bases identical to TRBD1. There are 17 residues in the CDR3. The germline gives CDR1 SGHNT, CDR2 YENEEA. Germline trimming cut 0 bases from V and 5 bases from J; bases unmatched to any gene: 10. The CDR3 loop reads CASSLDLWTGVVETQYF. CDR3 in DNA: TGTGCCAGCAGCTTAGATCTTTGGACAGGGGTTGTGGAGACCCAGTACTTC.

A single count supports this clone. The CDR3 coding sequence is TGCGCCAGCAGTCAATCGGGAGACGGAGATTTCTATGGCTACACCTTC. It translates to CASSQSGDGDFYGYTF. V gene TRBV23-1 combines with J gene TRBJ1-2; D remains ambiguous. TRBV23-1 is flagged as an ORF with uncertain function. This CDR3 has 16 residues. V lost 0 bases and J 4 bases, leaving 15 bases between the germline ends.

The CDR3 coding sequence is TGTGCCAGCCTGAGGGTTGGCAGACCCCCGGGACTAGTCCTAGATACGCAGTATTTT. Its protein product is CASLRVGRPPGLVLDTQYF. The chain combines TRBV14 with TRBJ2-3, with 8 bases fitting TRBD2. This CDR3 is 19 amino acids long. V gave up 8 bases and J gave up 5 bases; unmatched junction bases: 24. CDR1 is SGHDN and CDR2 is FVKESK in the germline V gene.